Each of the 20 T cell receptor beta chains below was sequenced from the same sample in a study of cytomegalovirus exposure and HLA in healthy donors (dated by TCRdb to the late 2010s). Receptor libraries were prepared by the immunoSEQ multiplex PCR assay. For the multiplex PCR, a mixture combining 60 forward primers for TCR Vbeta segments and 13 reverse primers for TCR Jbeta segments was used. TCRdb obtained this table from immuneACCESS and retained in-frame rearrangements with V and J assigned. These tables miss some clones; where compared with another copy, unresolved V genes account for less than half of the shortfall, and the remainder is unexplained. Recorded for this sample are around 200,000 clones; around 77% of them occurred a single time. Jointly, the top ten make up approximately 2% of the sample. Sequences were obtained from PBMCs. The receptors originated from a woman between 25 and 40 years old in good health and CMV-seropositive.

This clone came up once. V gene TRBV2 combines with J gene TRBJ2-2; TRBD1 matches 9 bases. V was pared by 4 bases and J by 5 bases, with 5 bases of the junction left unmatched. Germline CDR1 is SNHLY and CDR2 is FYNNEI. This CDR3 contains 15 residues. DNA for the CDR3: TGTGCCAGCAGTGGGGACAGGGCTCGGACCGGGGAGCTGTTTTTT. It specifies CASSGDRARTGELFF.

This clone came up once. V gene TRBV7-9 combines with J gene TRBJ1-1; no definite D call. Germline values: CDR1 SEHNR, CDR2 FQNEAQ (reference sequence). This CDR3 contains 11 residues. V was trimmed by 5 bases and J by 14 bases, leaving 15 bases between them. CDR3 sequence reads: CASSRFVLSFF. CDR3 DNA: TGTGCCAGCAGCCGTTTTGTCCTTTCCTTCTTT.

This clone was recorded many times. The V and J genes are TRBV5-4 and TRBJ2-5; 7 bases are a match to TRBD1. This CDR3 comprises 14 residues. Germline CDR1 reads SGHNT; CDR2 reads YYREEE (reference sequence). V was clipped by 2 bases and J by 1 base; unmatched bases: 2. In nucleotides, the CDR3 is TGTGCCAGCAGCTTACAGGGGTTCCAAGAGACCCAGTACTTC. Translated, it gives CASSLQGFQETQYF. The full variable domain, with the rest looked up from reference TRBV5-4 and TRBJ2-5, is ETGVTQSPTHLIKTRGQQVTLRCSSQSGHNTVSWYQQALGQGPQFIFQYYREEENGRGNFPPRFSGLQFPNYSSELNVNALELDDSALYLCASSLQGFQETQYFGPGTRLLVL.

This clone appeared once. The genes are TRBV27 and TRBJ1-1, with D possibly being TRBD1 (5 bases). The CDR3 sequence is 13 residues long. Germline V gene data show CDR1 as MNHEY and CDR2 as SMNVEV (reference sequence). V was pared by 4 bases and J by 10 bases, with 16 bases between. As DNA, the CDR3 is TGTGCCAGCAGTTCAGACAGCGCTGCGGTAGCTTTCTTT. This encodes CASSSDSAAVAFF.

CDR3 DNA: TGCGCCAGCAGCCAAGACAGGGAGGTCACCATATATTTT. Amino acid sequence: CASSQDREVTIYF. V gene TRBV4-3 combines with J gene TRBJ1-3, with a possible D match to TRBD1 (5 bases). CDR1 is LGHNA and CDR2 is YSLEER in the germline V gene. The CDR3 length is 13 residues. V gave up 0 bases and J gave up 9 bases, with 9 bases separating them.

To note about this clone: The same CDR3 also results from other DNA sequences found in this sample. The chain carries TRBV29-1 and TRBJ1-1, with 8 nucleotides matching TRBD1. Germline V gene lookup returns CDR1 SQVTM and CDR2 ANQGSEA. Unmatched junction bases numbered 3, after V lost 4 bases and J lost 2 bases. The CDR3 spans 13 residues. The CDR3 sequence is CSVVGQVNTEAFF. The CDR3 DNA reads TGCAGCGTTGTGGGACAGGTTAACACTGAAGCTTTCTTT. Combining the CDR3 with reference TRBV29-1 and TRBJ1-1 gives the whole variable domain SAVISQKPSRDICQRGTSLTIQCQVDSQVTMMFWYRQQPGQSLTLIATANQGSEATYESGFVIDKFPISRPNLTFSTLTVSNMSPEDSSIYLCSVVGQVNTEAFFGQGTRLTVV.

The J gene is TRBJ2-1, the V gene TRBV14; 7 nucleotides line up with TRBD2. Germline CDR1 SGHDN, CDR2 FVKESK. This CDR3 spans 18 amino acids. V lost 0 bases and J lost 3; bases outside the gene matches: 11. CDR3 region: CASSQEGWRGGSYNEQFF. The DNA of the CDR3 is TGTGCCAGCAGCCAAGAGGGGTGGCGCGGGGGAAGCTACAATGAGCAGTTCTTC.

The genes are TRBV5-4 and TRBJ2-7; 11 bases agree with TRBD1. The germline V gene encodes CDR1 SGHNT and CDR2 YYREEE (reference sequence). With V trimmed by 3 bases and J by 0 bases, 2 bases remained unmatched. This CDR3 comprises 15 residues. In nucleotides, the CDR3 is TGTGCCAGCAGCTCCGGGACAGGGGGCTCCTACGAGCAGTACTTC. Residues: CASSSGTGGSYEQYF.

The rearrangement joins TRBV5-1 to TRBJ1-1; possibly TRBD1 for D (5 bases). This CDR3 contains 15 residues. Germline V gene lookup returns CDR1 SGHRS and CDR2 YFSETQ. V was pared by 2 bases and J by 2 bases, with 13 bases between. CDR3 protein: CASSFTAGGNTEAFF. For the CDR3, the DNA is TGCGCCAGCAGCTTTACCGCCGGGGGTAACACTGAAGCTTTCTTT.

V usage is TRBV28 and J usage is TRBJ2-7; D may be TRBD2 (6 bases). V was clipped by 2 bases and J by 6 bases, with 17 bases between them. Germline V gene data show CDR1 as MDHEN and CDR2 as SYDVKM. The CDR3 spans 15 residues. CDR3 DNA: TGTGCCAGCAGTTTACTAGCGACAGCTCCTGTCGAGCAGTACTTC. This sequence encodes CASSLLATAPVEQYF.

This sequence joins TRBV7-8 and TRBJ1-2, with 9 nucleotides matching TRBD1. V shed 5 bases and J 8 bases; nucleotides not matched to a gene: 12. Germline values: CDR1 SGHVS, CDR2 FQNEAQ. The CDR3 contains 15 residues. The CDR3 spells CASSPRTGQGGGYTF. In nucleotides, the CDR3 is TGTGCCAGCAGCCCGCGAACGGGACAGGGAGGAGGCTACACCTTC.

The genes are TRBV28 and TRBJ1-1; 8 bases map to TRBD1. The length of the CDR3 is 19 residues. The V segment lost 4 bases and the J segment 0 bases; nucleotides outside the gene matches: 16. Germline V gene data show CDR1 as MDHEN and CDR2 as SYDVKM. The chain's CDR3 is CASSSKLIRQGIMNTEAFF. The DNA of the CDR3 is TGTGCCAGCAGTTCCAAGCTAATCAGACAGGGGATAATGAACACTGAAGCTTTCTTT.

The chain carries TRBV28 and TRBJ1-2; D is unresolved. The V end lost 6 bases, the J end lost 8 bases, and 25 bases lay between the germline ends. This CDR3 has 16 amino acids. Looked up from germline, CDR1 is MDHEN and CDR2 is SYDVKM. CDR3 nucleotides: TGTGCCAGCAGCACCCTTCTAGGCGGTGCGGGAAGGGGCTACACCTTC. Amino acids: CASSTLLGGAGRGYTF.

The chain carries TRBV2 and TRBJ2-2; tentatively, D is TRBD1 (6 bases). CDR3 length: 16 residues. Between the trimmed V and J ends, which lost 3 bases and 4 bases, there was a span of 15 bases. Germline CDR1 is SNHLY and CDR2 is FYNNEI. The CDR3 region is CASSEGWGRGTGELFF. CDR3 DNA sequence: TGTGCCAGCAGTGAGGGTTGGGGCAGGGGCACCGGGGAGCTGTTTTTT. The variable domain in full, with the rest retrieved from reference TRBV2 and TRBJ2-2, is EPEVTQTPSHQVTQMGQEVILRCVPISNHLYFYWYRQILGQKVEFLVSFYNNEISEKSEIFDDQFSVERPDGSNFTLKIRSTKLEDSAMYFCASSEGWGRGTGELFFGEGSRLTVL.

This chain joins TRBV6-5 and TRBJ1-2; 9 bases are shared with TRBD1. The V gene's germline CDR1 is MNHEY and CDR2 SVGAGI. There are 16 residues in the CDR3. V dropped 4 bases and J dropped 3; count of bases not matched to a gene: 9. This CDR3 is CASSSGQRTGDYGYTF. Here the CDR3 DNA reads TGTGCCAGCAGTTCGGGGCAGAGGACAGGGGACTATGGCTACACCTTC.

This clone was found a few times. The J gene is TRBJ1-1, the V gene TRBV6-5; D is possibly TRBD1 (6 bases). V was shortened by 11 bases and J by 1 base, with 14 bases between the two germline ends. This CDR3 region has 13 residues. CDR1 is MNHEY and CDR2 is SVGAGI in the germline V gene. The DNA of the CDR3 is TGTGCCGCGGGGGCCGGGAGGAACACTGAAGCTTTCTTT. Protein sequence: CAAGAGRNTEAFF.

This clone was seen only once. The gene calls are TRBV4-3 and TRBJ2-2; TRBD2 might be the D (7 bases). This CDR3 has 18 amino acids. V shed 1 base and J shed 0 bases, with 15 bases lying between them. Germline V gives CDR1 LGHNA, CDR2 YSLEER. As DNA, the CDR3 is TGCGCCAGCAGCCAAGCGGGGGGCTCTTTCGCGAACACCGGGGAGCTGTTTTTT. This sequence encodes CASSQAGGSFANTGELFF.

This chain uses TRBV20-1 with TRBJ2-5; D ambiguous. V gave up 5 bases and J gave up 5 bases, with 6 bases separating them. There are 10 residues in the CDR3. Germline V lookup: CDR1 DFQATT, CDR2 SNEGSKA (reference sequence). In DNA, the CDR3 is TGCAGTGCTGGGCAGGAGACCCAGTACTTC. This codes for CSAGQETQYF.

CDR3 DNA: TGTGCCAGCAGCTTAGCCCCTACAGGGGTAGACATTCAGTACTTC. Its protein is CASSLAPTGVDIQYF. V is TRBV7-2 and J is TRBJ2-4; 7 bases align to TRBD1. Germline V gives CDR1 SGHTA, CDR2 FQGNSA. This CDR3 has 15 amino acids. V lost 0 bases and J lost 8; bases outside the gene matches: 7.

V usage is TRBV5-1 and J usage is TRBJ2-1; D gene unclear. The CDR3 runs 15 residues. The ends were cut back, 0 bases at V and 5 bases at J, with 12 bases in the middle. Germline V gene sequence: CDR1 SGHRS, CDR2 YFSETQ. This CDR3 reads CASSLERLPNNEQFF. CDR3 bases: TGCGCCAGCAGCTTGGAGAGGCTACCAAACAATGAGCAGTTCTTC.